One and the same sample provided the 27 T cell receptor beta chains below, sequenced in a study of blood T cell repertoires in COVID-19. Produced via immunoSEQ multiplex PCR; TCRdb's table is partial and in-frame only. The table includes 250,000 or so clones, around 90% detected once. Sequences were obtained from peripheral blood. Receptor source: a man older than 75 with acute or convalescent COVID-19.

V and J are TRBV18 and TRBJ1-5, with D tentatively TRBD1 (6 bases). CDR3 size: 16 residues. V dropped 6 bases and J dropped 7 bases, with 22 bases sitting between them. Per germline, CDR1 KGHSH and CDR2 LQKENI. The CDR3 spells CASSLTDRRIGQPQHF. CDR3 sequence (DNA): TGTGCCAGCTCGCTAACTGACAGGCGGATAGGACAGCCCCAGCATTTT.

The chain combines TRBV7-2 with TRBJ2-1; 8 nucleotides match TRBD1. Germline CDR1 is SGHTA and CDR2 is FQGNSA. The V and J ends lost 5 bases and 6 bases, in that order; junction bases with no gene match: 9. This CDR3 region has 15 residues. The CDR3 coding sequence is TGTGCCAGCAGCCGCCAGGGGGCTTTCGGCAATGAGCAGTTCTTC. Its translation is CASSRQGAFGNEQFF.

The gene calls are TRBV28 and TRBJ1-4, with 7 nucleotides matching TRBD1. CDR3 length: 14 amino acids. V gave up 5 bases and J gave up 4 bases; unmatched junction bases: 4. Germline values: CDR1 MDHEN, CDR2 SYDVKM. The chain's CDR3 is CASSLGQVNEKLFF. The CDR3 bases are TGTGCCAGCAGTCTCGGACAGGTTAATGAAAAACTGTTTTTT.

The gene calls are TRBV7-9 and TRBJ1-6; D uncertain. V was trimmed by 5 bases and J by 9 bases, leaving 11 bases between them. Germline loops: CDR1 SEHNR, CDR2 FQNEAQ (reference sequence). The CDR3 is 13 residues long. This CDR3 is CASSLVSGSPLHF. The CDR3 bases are TGTGCCAGCAGCCTAGTCAGCGGTTCACCCCTCCACTTT.

The chain recombines TRBV19 with TRBJ1-1, with a tentative D call TRBD1 (5 bases). Between the trimmed V and J ends, which lost 4 bases and 8 bases, there was a span of 17 bases. This CDR3 is built from 14 residues. Looked up from germline, CDR1 is LNHDA and CDR2 is SQIVND (reference sequence). This CDR3 is CASSTPGTDIEAFF. For the CDR3, the DNA is TGTGCCAGTAGTACCCCCGGGACTGATATAGAAGCTTTCTTT.

Regarding this clone: This same CDR3 is encoded by further DNA sequences in the sample. The chain combines TRBV29-1 with TRBJ1-2; tentatively, D is TRBD1 (6 bases). The CDR3 consists of 18 residues. The ends were cut back, 5 bases at V and 2 bases at J, with 27 bases in the middle. Germline CDR1 and CDR2: SQVTM and ANQGSEA. The CDR3 nucleotides are TGCAGCGTTTATCTATATTGGACTGGGGGCTTGGGGAACTATGGCTACACCTTC. As protein: CSVYLYWTGGLGNYGYTF.

This sequence joins TRBV7-8 and TRBJ1-1, with 7 bases aligning to TRBD1. Germline lookup yields CDR1 SGHVS and CDR2 FQNEAQ. The CDR3 is 15 residues long. The J segment lost 4 bases and the V segment lost 1 base, leaving 6 bases of the junction unmatched. The CDR3 reads CASSLGRGIGTEAFF. As DNA, the CDR3 is TGTGCCAGCAGCTTAGGCAGGGGGATAGGCACTGAAGCTTTCTTT. Supplemented by reference TRBV7-8 and TRBJ1-1, the full variable domain reads GAGVSQSPRYKVAKRGQDVALRCDPISGHVSLFWYQQALGQGPEFLTYFQNEAQLDKSGLPSDRFFAERPEGSVSTLKIQRTQQEDSAVYLCASSLGRGIGTEAFFGQGTRLTVV.

This clone was seen only a few times. The genes are TRBV5-6 and TRBJ2-5; 9 bases are shared with TRBD1. The CDR3 runs 14 residues. Germline loops: CDR1 SGHDT, CDR2 YYEEEE. After removal of 4 bases from V and 4 bases from J, the junction contained 5 bases not matched to a gene. Written as DNA, the CDR3 is TGTGCCAGCAGCCGCGGGACAGGGCGAGAGACCCAGTACTTC. Protein sequence: CASSRGTGRETQYF.

V and J are TRBV12-3 or TRBV12-4 and TRBJ1-1; D not resolved. CDR3 length: 13 amino acids. V lost 6 bases to trimming and J lost 1 base, with 9 bases between them. In DNA, the CDR3 is TGTGCCAGCAGCAACCTCAGGAACACTGAAGCTTTCTTT. Translation gives CASSNLRNTEAFF.

CDR3 sequence (DNA): TGCGCCAGCAGCCTCGATGTAGGGCCAGGGGAAAAACTGTTTTTT. Translated: CASSLDVGPGEKLFF. The gene calls are TRBV5-1 and TRBJ1-4; maybe TRBD1 (5 bases). The CDR3 covers 15 residues. Trimming removed 4 bases at V and 8 bases at J, with 18 bases between. The germline CDR1 and CDR2 sequences are SGHRS and YFSETQ. Combining the CDR3 with reference TRBV5-1 and TRBJ1-4 gives the whole variable domain KAGVTQTPRYLIKTRGQQVTLSCSPISGHRSVSWYQQTPGQGLQFLFEYFSETQRNKGNFPGRFSGRQFSNSRSEMNVSTLELGDSALYLCASSLDVGPGEKLFFGSGTQLSVL.

In this sample, this clone turned up a few times. V is TRBV28 and J is TRBJ2-2; 7 bases map to TRBD1. Looked up from germline, CDR1 is MDHEN and CDR2 is SYDVKM. The CDR3 loop spans 17 amino acids. V was clipped by 2 bases and J by 3 bases; unmatched bases: 9. This CDR3 reads CASSLPPPGQYTGELFF. The CDR3 nucleotides read TGTGCCAGCAGTTTACCTCCCCCGGGACAGTACACCGGGGAGCTGTTTTTT. The entire variable domain, with the rest obtained from reference TRBV28 and TRBJ2-2, is as follows: DVKVTQSSRYLVKRTGEKVFLECVQDMDHENMFWYRQDPGLGLRLIYFSYDVKMKEKGDIPEGYSVSREKKERFSLILESASTNQTSMYLCASSLPPPGQYTGELFFGEGSRLTVL.

V gene TRBV11-2 combines with J gene TRBJ2-1; 11 bases align to TRBD2. V was pared by 5 bases and J by 4 bases, with 13 bases of the junction left unmatched. The germline V gene has CDR1 SGHAT and CDR2 FQNNGV. The CDR3 has 18 residues. CDR3 nucleotide sequence: TGTGCCAGCAGCCAAGGGGGGCTAGCGGGAGGCCTATACAATGAGCAGTTCTTC. Protein: CASSQGGLAGGLYNEQFF.

V is TRBV5-4 and J is TRBJ1-6, with TRBD1 as a possible D gene (6 bases). Trimming removed 4 bases from V and 6 bases from J, with 14 bases in between. There are 15 residues in the CDR3. Germline CDR1 SGHNT, CDR2 YYREEE (reference sequence). The CDR3 sequence: CASSANQDSNSPLHF. The CDR3 bases are TGTGCCAGCAGCGCTAATCAGGACAGTAATTCACCCCTCCACTTT.

This chain joins TRBV3-1 (or the pseudogene TRBV3-2) and TRBJ2-2, with D maybe TRBD1 (6 bases). V was shortened by 6 bases and J by 1 base, with 12 bases between the two germline ends. This CDR3 spans 15 amino acids. Looked up from germline, CDR1 is LGHDT and CDR2 is YNNKEL (reference sequence). CDR3 sequence: CASSLQGGNTGELFF. The CDR3 DNA follows: TGTGCCAGCAGTCTACAGGGTGGGAACACCGGGGAGCTGTTTTTT.

The rearrangement uses TRBV9 and TRBJ2-5; D is perhaps TRBD2 (6 bases). Germline lookup yields CDR1 SGDLS and CDR2 YYNGEE. Trimming took 3 bases from V and 5 from J, leaving 14 bases between them. This CDR3 has 14 residues. CDR3 in amino acids: CASSGPSGWETQYF. The CDR3 DNA reads as TGTGCCAGCAGCGGACCCAGCGGGTGGGAGACCCAGTACTTC.

V usage is TRBV19 and J usage is TRBJ1-5; a possible D gene is TRBD1 (5 bases). V lost 3 bases to trimming and J lost 5 bases, with 14 bases between them. In germline, CDR1 is LNHDA, CDR2 SQIVND (reference sequence). CDR3 length: 15 residues. This CDR3 reads CASSMVRGEDQPQHF. The CDR3 DNA sequence: TGTGCCAGTAGTATGGTCCGGGGGGAAGATCAGCCCCAGCATTTT.

V and J are TRBV18 and TRBJ1-1; D call uncertain. The germline V gene has CDR1 KGHSH and CDR2 LQKENI. V was pared by 3 bases and J by 2 bases, with 7 bases between. The CDR3 loop spans 13 amino acids. The CDR3 is CASSPTPNTEAFF. The CDR3 DNA reads as TGTGCCAGCTCACCTACACCAAACACTGAAGCTTTCTTT.

V and J are TRBV7-8 and TRBJ1-1; 10 nucleotides align to TRBD1. The CDR3 runs 16 residues. After removal of 5 bases from V and 3 bases from J, the junction contained 9 bases not matched to a gene. Germline V CDR1 and CDR2: SGHVS, FQNEAQ. The CDR3 DNA reads as TGTGCCAGCAGCCTAGGGACAGGGGTTGGGGACACTGAAGCTTTCTTT. This codes for CASSLGTGVGDTEAFF.

V and J are TRBV7-3 and TRBJ2-1; 8 bases align to TRBD1. V was pared by 5 bases and J by 6 bases, with 18 bases of the junction left unmatched. There are 18 residues in the CDR3. Germline values: CDR1 SGHTA, CDR2 FQGTGA. The CDR3 region has the DNA TGTGCCAGCAGCCCAGGATGGGCAGGGGGCGATTATCGCAATGAGCAGTTCTTC. It codes for CASSPGWAGGDYRNEQFF. Based on the CDR3 plus reference TRBV7-3 and TRBJ2-1, the full variable domain is GAGVSQTPSNKVTEKGKYVELRCDPISGHTALYWYRQSLGQGPEFLIYFQGTGAADDSGLPNDRFFAVRPEGSVSTLKIQRTERGDSAVYLCASSPGWAGGDYRNEQFFGPGTRLTVL.

This clone has just one count. This rearrangement joins TRBV9 to TRBJ1-2; 8 nucleotides match TRBD1. V lost 2 bases to trimming and J lost 8 bases; unmatched junction nucleotides: 8. Germline-derived CDR1 and CDR2 are SGDLS and YYNGEE. The CDR3 consists of 14 residues. The CDR3 loop is CASSVAQGARGYTF. CDR3 DNA sequence: TGTGCCAGCAGCGTGGCGCAGGGGGCGCGGGGCTACACCTTC.

The chain uses TRBV3-1 (or the pseudogene TRBV3-2) and TRBJ2-2; D is perhaps TRBD1 (5 bases). Trimming left V 4 bases short and J 5 bases short, with 14 bases between. Germline CDR1 and CDR2: LGHDT and YNNKEL (reference sequence). The CDR3 totals 15 residues. CDR3 sequence reads: CASSPLQGSTGELFF. CDR3 DNA sequence: TGTGCCAGCAGCCCTTTGCAGGGCTCGACCGGGGAGCTGTTTTTT.

This chain links TRBV7-2 with TRBJ2-7; 9 nucleotides line up with TRBD2. Germline lookup yields CDR1 SGHTA and CDR2 FQGNSA. After removal of 2 bases from V and 4 bases from J, the junction contained 6 bases not matched to a gene. This CDR3 has 15 residues. The chain's CDR3 is CASSLRGLATYEQYF. CDR3 coding DNA: TGTGCCAGCAGCTTACGTGGACTAGCGACTTACGAGCAGTACTTC.

This chain connects TRBV19 to TRBJ2-5; D is uncertain. The CDR3 covers 14 residues. V gave up 3 bases and J gave up 5 bases, with 13 bases separating them. Germline V gene sequence: CDR1 LNHDA, CDR2 SQIVND (reference sequence). In DNA form, the CDR3 reads TGTGCCAGTAGTATTTGGGCCGAAAAGGAGACCCAGTACTTC. Translated: CASSIWAEKETQYF.

The chain uses TRBV4-2 and TRBJ2-7; no clear D. This CDR3 region has 13 residues. The germline V gene has CDR1 LGHNA and CDR2 YNFKEQ. V gave up 1 base and J gave up 2 bases, with 6 bases separating them. CDR3 protein: CASSQGRTYEQYF. CDR3 coding DNA: TGTGCCAGCAGCCAAGGCAGGACCTACGAGCAGTACTTC.

DNA of the CDR3: TGTGCCAGCAGCGTTGGGACAGTCCCGAAGGAGCAGTACTTC. Protein product: CASSVGTVPKEQYF. The chain recombines TRBV9 with TRBJ2-7; 7 nucleotides line up with TRBD1. The germline CDR1 and CDR2 sequences are SGDLS and YYNGEE. CDR3 length: 14 amino acids. V lost 2 bases to trimming and J lost 7 bases; unmatched junction nucleotides: 9.

The V call is TRBV6-6, the J call TRBJ1-5; D is uncertain. Germline V lookup: CDR1 MNHNY, CDR2 SVGAGI (reference sequence). Trimming pared 4 bases from V and 6 bases from J, leaving 7 bases between. This CDR3 is 12 amino acids long. The CDR3 spells CASSSPGQPQHF. Written as DNA, the CDR3 is TGTGCCAGCAGTTCTCCGGGTCAGCCCCAGCATTTT.

The chain is built from TRBV5-1 and TRBJ2-2; no clear D. Germline-derived CDR1 and CDR2 are SGHRS and YFSETQ. The ends were cut back, 4 bases at V and 7 bases at J, with 11 bases in the middle. The CDR3 has 13 amino acids. DNA of the CDR3: TGCGCCAGCAGCCCAGACTTAAACGGGGAGCTGTTTTTT. It is translated as CASSPDLNGELFF.